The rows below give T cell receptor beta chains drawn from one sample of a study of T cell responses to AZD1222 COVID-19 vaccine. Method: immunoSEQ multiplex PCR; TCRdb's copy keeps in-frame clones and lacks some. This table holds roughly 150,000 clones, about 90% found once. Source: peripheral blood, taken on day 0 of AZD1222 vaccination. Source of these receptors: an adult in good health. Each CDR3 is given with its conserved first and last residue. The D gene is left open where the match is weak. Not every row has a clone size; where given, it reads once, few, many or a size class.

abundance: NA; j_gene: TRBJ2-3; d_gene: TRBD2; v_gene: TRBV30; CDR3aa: CAWGLAGADTQYF; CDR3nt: TGTGCCTGGGGACTAGCGGGAGCAGATACGCAGTATTTT
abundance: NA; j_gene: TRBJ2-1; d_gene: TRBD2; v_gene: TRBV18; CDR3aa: CASSPRLAGGNEQFF; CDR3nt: TGTGCCAGCTCACCAAGACTAGCGGGAGGCAATGAGCAGTTCTTC
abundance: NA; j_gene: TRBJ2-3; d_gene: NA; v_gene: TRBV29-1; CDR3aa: CSVEVGTDTQYF; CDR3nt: TGCAGCGTTGAAGTGGGCACAGATACGCAGTATTTT
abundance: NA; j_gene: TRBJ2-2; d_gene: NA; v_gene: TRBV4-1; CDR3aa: CASSPRTGELFF; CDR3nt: TGCGCCAGCAGCCCGAGAACCGGGGAGCTGTTTTTT
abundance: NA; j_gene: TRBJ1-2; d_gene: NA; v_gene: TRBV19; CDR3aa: CASSISFADAGRGGYTF; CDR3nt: TGTGCCAGTAGTATCTCCTTTGCGGACGCCGGACGTGGTGGCTACACCTTC
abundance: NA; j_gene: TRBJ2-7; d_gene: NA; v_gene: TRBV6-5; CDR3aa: CASSRGTSYEQYF; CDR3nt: TGTGCCAGCAGTCGGGGGACCTCCTACGAGCAGTACTTC
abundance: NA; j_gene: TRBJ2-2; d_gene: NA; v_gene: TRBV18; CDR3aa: CASSPPQGGAGELFF; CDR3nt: TGTGCCAGCTCACCCCCCCAGGGAGGTGCCGGGGAGCTGTTTTTT
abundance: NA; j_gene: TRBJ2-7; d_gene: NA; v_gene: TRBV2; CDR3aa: CASRRLGGSYEQYF; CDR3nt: TGTGCCAGCAGGCGACTAGGGGGCTCCTACGAGCAGTACTTC
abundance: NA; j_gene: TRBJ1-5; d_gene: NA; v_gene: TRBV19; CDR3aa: CASSIGGGRTHQPQHF; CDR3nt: TGTGCCAGTAGTATAGGGGGGGGAAGGACTCATCAGCCCCAGCATTTT
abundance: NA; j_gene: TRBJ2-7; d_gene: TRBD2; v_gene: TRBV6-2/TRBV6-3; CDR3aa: CASSWTSGDYEQYF; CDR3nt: TGTGCCAGCAGTTGGACTAGCGGAGACTACGAGCAGTACTTC
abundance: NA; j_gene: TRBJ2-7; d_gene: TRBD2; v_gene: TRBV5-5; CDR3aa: CASRIAGGSYEQYF; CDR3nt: TGTGCCAGCAGAATAGCGGGAGGCAGCTACGAGCAGTACTTC
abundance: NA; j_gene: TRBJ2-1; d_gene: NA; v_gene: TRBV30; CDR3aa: CAWAGKVGISYNEQFF; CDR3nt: TGTGCCTGGGCGGGTAAGGTGGGGATCTCCTACAATGAGCAGTTCTTC
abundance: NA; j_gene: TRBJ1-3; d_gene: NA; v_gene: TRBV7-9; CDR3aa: CASTSRVPGNTIYF; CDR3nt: TGTGCCAGCACCTCCAGGGTACCTGGAAACACCATATATTTT
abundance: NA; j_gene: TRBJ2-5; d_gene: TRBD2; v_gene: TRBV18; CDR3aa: CASSPGLAILQETQYF; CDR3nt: TGTGCCAGCTCACCAGGACTAGCGATACTCCAAGAGACCCAGTACTTC
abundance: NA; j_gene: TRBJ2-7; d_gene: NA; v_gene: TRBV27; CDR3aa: CASSISTGAYEQYF; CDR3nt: TGTGCCAGCAGTATCTCGACAGGCGCCTACGAGCAGTACTTC
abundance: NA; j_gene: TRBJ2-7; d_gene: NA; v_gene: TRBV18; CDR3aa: CASSPLYEQYF; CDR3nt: TGTGCCAGCTCACCACTCTACGAGCAGTACTTC
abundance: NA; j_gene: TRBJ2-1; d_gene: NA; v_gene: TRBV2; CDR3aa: CASSPPPGQFF; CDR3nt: TGTGCCAGCAGCCCCCCCCCGGGGCAGTTCTTC
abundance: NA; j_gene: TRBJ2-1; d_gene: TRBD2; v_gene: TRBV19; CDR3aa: CATAGLAENNEQFF; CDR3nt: TGTGCCACCGCGGGACTAGCGGAGAACAATGAGCAGTTCTTC
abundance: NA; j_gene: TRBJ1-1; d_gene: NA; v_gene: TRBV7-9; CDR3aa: CASGGGLNTEAFF; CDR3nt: TGTGCCAGCGGTGGGGGATTGAACACTGAAGCTTTCTTT
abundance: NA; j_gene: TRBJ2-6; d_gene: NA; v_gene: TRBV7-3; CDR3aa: CASSFQTGTGANVLTF; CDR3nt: TGTGCCAGCAGCTTCCAAACAGGGACTGGGGCCAACGTCCTGACTTTC
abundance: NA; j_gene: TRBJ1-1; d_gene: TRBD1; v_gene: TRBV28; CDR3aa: CASSGQGAPQAFF; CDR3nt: TGTGCCAGCAGTGGACAGGGGGCCCCTCAAGCTTTCTTT
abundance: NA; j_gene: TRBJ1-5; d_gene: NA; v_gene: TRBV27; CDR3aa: CASSFGQGNQPQHF; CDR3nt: TGTGCCAGCAGTTTCGGGCAGGGTAATCAGCCCCAGCATTTT
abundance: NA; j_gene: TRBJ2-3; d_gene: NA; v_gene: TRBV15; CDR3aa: CATSKGGVWNTDTQYF; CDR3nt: TGTGCCACCAGCAAAGGGGGGGTATGGAACACAGATACGCAGTATTTT
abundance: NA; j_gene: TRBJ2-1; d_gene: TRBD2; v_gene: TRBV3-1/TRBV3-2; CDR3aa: CASSQTSGSYNEQFF; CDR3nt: TGTGCCAGCAGTCAGACTAGCGGGAGTTACAATGAGCAGTTCTTC
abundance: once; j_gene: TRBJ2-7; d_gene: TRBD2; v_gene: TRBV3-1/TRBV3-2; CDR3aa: CASSQDQRLAGILSYEQYF; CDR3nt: TGTGCCAGCAGCCAAGATCAACGCCTAGCGGGAATTCTCTCCTACGAGCAGTACTTC
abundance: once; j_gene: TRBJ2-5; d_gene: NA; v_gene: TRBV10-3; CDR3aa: CAISVRAQETQYF; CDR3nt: TGTGCCATCAGTGTTAGGGCACAAGAGACCCAGTACTTC
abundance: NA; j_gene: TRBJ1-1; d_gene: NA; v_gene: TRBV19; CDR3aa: CASSIEIMNTEAFF; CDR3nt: TGTGCCAGTAGTATCGAGATCATGAACACTGAAGCTTTCTTT
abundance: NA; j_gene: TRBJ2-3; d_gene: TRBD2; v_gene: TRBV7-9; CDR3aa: CASSLRLIGRGNTDTQYF; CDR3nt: TGTGCCAGCAGCTTAAGGCTTATTGGGCGGGGGAACACAGATACGCAGTATTTT
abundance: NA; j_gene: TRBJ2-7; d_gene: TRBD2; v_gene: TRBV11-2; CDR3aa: CASSLISSTSGKTYEQYF; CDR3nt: TGTGCCAGCAGCCTAATAAGCTCGACTAGCGGGAAAACCTACGAGCAGTACTTC
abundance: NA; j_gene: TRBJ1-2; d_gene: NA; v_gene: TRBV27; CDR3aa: CASSLWPVSNYGYTF; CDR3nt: TGTGCCAGCAGTTTATGGCCGGTATCCAACTATGGCTACACCTTC
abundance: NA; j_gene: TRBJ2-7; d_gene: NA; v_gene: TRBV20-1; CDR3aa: CSARDIYEQYF; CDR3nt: TGCAGTGCAAGAGACATTTACGAGCAGTACTTC
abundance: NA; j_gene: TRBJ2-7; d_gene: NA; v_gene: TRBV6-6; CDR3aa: CASKELGGEGEQYF; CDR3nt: TGTGCCAGCAAGGAGCTAGGGGGAGAGGGCGAGCAGTACTTC
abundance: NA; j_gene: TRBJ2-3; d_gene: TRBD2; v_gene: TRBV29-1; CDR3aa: CSVLAGRAVRAQYF; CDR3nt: TGCAGCGTTCTGGCCGGGAGGGCGGTGAGGGCGCAGTATTTT
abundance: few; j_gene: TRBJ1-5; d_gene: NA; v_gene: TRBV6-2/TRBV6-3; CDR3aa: CASSFLSINQPQHF; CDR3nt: TGTGCCAGCAGTTTTTTGAGTATCAATCAGCCCCAGCATTTT
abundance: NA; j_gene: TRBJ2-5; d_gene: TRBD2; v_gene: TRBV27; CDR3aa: CASSSLAGGETQYF; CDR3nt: TGTGCCAGCAGTTCTCTAGCGGGAGGGGAGACCCAGTACTTC
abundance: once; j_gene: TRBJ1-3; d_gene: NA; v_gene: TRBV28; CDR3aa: CASSLYGAIYF; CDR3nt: TGTGCCAGCAGTTTATACGGCGCCATATATTTT
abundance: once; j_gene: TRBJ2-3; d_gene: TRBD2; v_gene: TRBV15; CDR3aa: CATSRVRAGTIYTQYF; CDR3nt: TGTGCCACCAGCAGAGTCCGGGCAGGGACTATCTATACGCAGTATTTT
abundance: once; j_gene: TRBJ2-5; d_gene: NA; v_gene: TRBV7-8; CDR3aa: CASSLRAPGGTQYF; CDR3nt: TGTGCCAGCAGCTTAAGGGCCCCCGGGGGGACCCAGTACTTC
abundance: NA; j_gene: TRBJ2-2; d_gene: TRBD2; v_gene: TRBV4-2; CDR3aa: CASSQGGDTGELFF; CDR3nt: TGTGCCAGCAGCCAGGGGGGGGACACCGGGGAGCTGTTTTTT
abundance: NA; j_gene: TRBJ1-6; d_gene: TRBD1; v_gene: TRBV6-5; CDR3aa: CASSYAGGESPLHF; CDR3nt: TGTGCCAGCAGTTATGCAGGGGGCGAATCACCCCTCCACTTT
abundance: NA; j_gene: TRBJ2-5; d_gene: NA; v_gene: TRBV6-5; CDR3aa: CASSPKGLQETQYF; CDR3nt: TGTGCCAGCAGTCCCAAGGGGTTACAAGAGACCCAGTACTTC
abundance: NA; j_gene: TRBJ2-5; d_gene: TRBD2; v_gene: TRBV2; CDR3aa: CASSPQMQTGGKTQYF; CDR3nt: TGTGCCAGCAGTCCACAAATGCAGACGGGGGGGAAGACCCAGTACTTC
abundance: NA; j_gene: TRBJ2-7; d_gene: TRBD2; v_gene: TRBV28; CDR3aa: CASSPLLPTASGRTPSYEQYF; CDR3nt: TGTGCCAGCAGTCCCCTCCTGCCCACAGCTAGCGGGAGGACTCCCTCCTACGAGCAGTACTTC
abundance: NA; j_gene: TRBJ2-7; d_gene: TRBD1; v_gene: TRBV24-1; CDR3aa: CATSVWGQEPCAYEQYF; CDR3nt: TGTGCCACCAGTGTTTGGGGACAGGAACCCTGCGCCTACGAGCAGTACTTC
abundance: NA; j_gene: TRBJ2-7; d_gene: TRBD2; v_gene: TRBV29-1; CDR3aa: CSVGGAGGRTYEQYF; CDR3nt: TGCAGCGTTGGAGGAGCGGGCGGGAGGACCTACGAGCAGTACTTC
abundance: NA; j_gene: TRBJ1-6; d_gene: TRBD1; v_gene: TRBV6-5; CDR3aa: CASSLGQGNSPLHF; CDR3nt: TGTGCCAGCAGTCTAGGACAGGGGAATTCACCCCTCCACTTT
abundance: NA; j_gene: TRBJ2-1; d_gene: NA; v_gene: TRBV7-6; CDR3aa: CASSLVRTLLGEQFF; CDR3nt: TGTGCCAGCAGCTTAGTACGGACACTCTTGGGGGAGCAGTTCTTC
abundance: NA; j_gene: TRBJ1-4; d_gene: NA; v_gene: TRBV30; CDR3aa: CAWSGDEKLFF; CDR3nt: TGTGCCTGGAGTGGGGATGAAAAACTGTTTTTT
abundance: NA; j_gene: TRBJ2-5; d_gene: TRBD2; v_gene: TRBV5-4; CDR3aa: CASSLTSGSGETQYF; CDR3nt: TGTGCCAGCAGCTTGACTAGCGGGAGTGGAGAGACCCAGTACTTC
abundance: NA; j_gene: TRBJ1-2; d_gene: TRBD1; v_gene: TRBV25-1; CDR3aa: CASSEGTGSYGYTF; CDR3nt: TGTGCCAGCAGTGAAGGGACAGGGAGCTATGGCTACACCTTC
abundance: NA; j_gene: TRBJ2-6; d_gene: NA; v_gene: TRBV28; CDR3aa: CASERGVSSGANVLTF; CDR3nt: TGTGCCAGTGAGAGAGGGGTCAGCTCTGGGGCCAACGTCCTGACTTTC
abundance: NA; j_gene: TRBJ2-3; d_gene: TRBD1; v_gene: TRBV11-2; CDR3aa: CASSLQGGLTDTQYF; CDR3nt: TGTGCCAGCAGCCTACAAGGGGGCCTCACAGATACGCAGTATTTT
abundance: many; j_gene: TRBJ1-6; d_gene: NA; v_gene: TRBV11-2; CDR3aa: CASTMGTSSYNSPLHF; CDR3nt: TGTGCCAGCACCATGGGGACGAGCTCCTATAATTCACCCCTCCACTTT
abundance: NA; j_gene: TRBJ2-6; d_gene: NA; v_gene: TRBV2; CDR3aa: CASSESGTGANVLTF; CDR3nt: TGTGCCAGCAGTGAATCGGGGACCGGGGCCAACGTCCTGACTTTC